These 22 T cell receptor beta chains came from one sample sequenced in a study of neurological immune-mediated disorders (dated by TCRdb to between 2018 and 2021). The library was produced with 5' RACE. Sequencing was carried out with an Illumina HiSeq 2500. TCRdb's own reprocessing of the public reads used fastp at Q25 and MiXCR and kept productive beta chains. Rows merge per CDR3 protein into single entries with the most common DNA and genes. The sample table lists about 17,000 distinct CDR3 sequences, around 3.4% of them with a count of one. The ten largest account for around 21% of the sample. The sequenced sample was CD8+ T cells from blood. These receptors originate from a woman aged 40 to 50 in good health.

There are many counts of this clonotype. V is TRBV28 and J is TRBJ2-2, with D perhaps TRBD1 (6 bases). Trimming took 5 bases from V and 7 from J, leaving 14 bases between them. The V gene's germline CDR1 is MDHEN and CDR2 SYDVKM. This CDR3 comprises 14 residues. The CDR3 DNA reads TGTGCCAGCAGTCCTCAGGGGCGCGGCGGGGAGCTGTTTTTT. Amino acids: CASSPQGRGGELFF.

This clonotype was observed at least ten times. The chain joins TRBV9 to TRBJ2-7; possibly TRBD1 for D (5 bases). V lost 0 bases and J 2 bases, leaving 12 bases between the germline ends. The CDR3 length is 15 residues. Germline-derived CDR1 and CDR2 are SGDLS and YYNGEE. CDR3 bases: TGTGCCAGCAGCGTAGGCCCAGGGCTAACCTACGAGCAGTACTTC. It yields the protein CASSVGPGLTYEQYF. The full variable domain, with the rest looked up from reference TRBV9 and TRBJ2-7, is DSGVTQTPKHLITATGQRVTLRCSPRSGDLSVYWYQQSLDQGLQFLIQYYNGEERAKGNILERFSAQQFPDLHSELNLSSLELGDSALYFCASSVGPGLTYEQYFGPGTRLTVT.

This clonotype was detected ten times or more. The V gene is TRBV19, the J gene TRBJ2-2; no clear D gene. The CDR3 runs 16 residues. The germline V and J ends were trimmed by 5 bases and 0 bases, with 13 bases remaining between them. The germline CDR1 and CDR2 sequences are LNHDA and SQIVND (reference sequence). In DNA form, the CDR3 reads TGTGCCAGTAGTCCTTCTTTCGGAGCGAACACCGGGGAGCTGTTTTTT. Amino acid sequence: CASSPSFGANTGELFF. The variable domain in full, with the rest retrieved from reference TRBV19 and TRBJ2-2, is DGGITQSPKYLFRKEGQNVTLSCEQNLNHDAMYWYRQDPGQGLRLIYYSQIVNDFQKGDIAEGYSVSREKKESFPLTVTSAQKNPTAFYLCASSPSFGANTGELFFGEGSRLTVL.

This clonotype was observed at least ten times. V is TRBV9 and J is TRBJ2-1; a weak D match, TRBD2 (6 bases). The CDR3 covers 13 residues. Germline lookup yields CDR1 SGDLS and CDR2 YYNGEE. Trimming stripped 0 bases from V and 12 bases from J, with 13 bases between. The CDR3 sequence: CASSVGGGDGQFF. The CDR3 nucleotides read TGTGCCAGCAGCGTAGGGGGAGGAGACGGGCAGTTCTTC.

This clonotype occurred many times. The chain is built from TRBV29-1 and TRBJ2-1; D may correspond to TRBD1 or TRBD2 (6 bases each). The CDR3 has 11 amino acids. The V gene lost 4 bases and the J gene lost 10 bases, with 11 bases spanning the gap. Germline V gives CDR1 SQVTM, CDR2 ANQGSEA. The CDR3 loop is CSVVLGGEQFF. Written as DNA, the CDR3 is TGCAGCGTTGTATTAGGGGGGGAGCAGTTCTTC.

The sample holds many counts of this clonotype. This rearrangement joins TRBV10-3 to TRBJ2-1, with D possibly being TRBD2 (5 bases). Trimming removed 5 bases from V and 5 bases from J, with 19 bases in between. There are 16 residues in the CDR3. The germline V gene encodes CDR1 ENHRY and CDR2 SYGVKD. The CDR3: CAISSRVGKEDNEQFF. The CDR3 nucleotides read TGTGCCATCAGTTCTCGCGTAGGGAAGGAGGACAATGAGCAGTTCTTC.

This clonotype has ten or more counts. This rearrangement joins TRBV7-9 to TRBJ1-2; D unresolved. The V end lost 1 base, the J end lost 8 bases, and 8 bases lay between the germline ends. There are 12 residues in the CDR3. Germline-derived CDR1 and CDR2 are SEHNR and FQNEAQ (reference sequence). The CDR3 DNA reads TGTGCCAGCAGCTTAGGTCCGTCAGGCTACACCTTC. This codes for CASSLGPSGYTF.

This clonotype occurred many times. The gene calls are TRBV28 and TRBJ2-7; a weak D match, TRBD2 (6 bases). With 6 bases removed from V and 5 bases from J, the gap between germline ends came to 14 bases. Germline lookup yields CDR1 MDHEN and CDR2 SYDVKM. There are 13 residues in the CDR3. Written as DNA, the CDR3 is TGTGCCAGCAGCTCCCTAACGGGAGACGAGCAGTACTTC. Its translation: CASSSLTGDEQYF.

This clonotype has a count of ten or more. V is TRBV7-6 and J is TRBJ2-3; 10 positions match TRBD2. The CDR3 contains 15 residues. Germline trimming cut 4 bases from V and 4 bases from J; bases unmatched to any gene: 5. Germline lookup yields CDR1 SGHVS and CDR2 FNYEAQ. CDR3 nucleotide sequence: TGTGCCAGCAGCTGGGGACTAGCGAGCGCAGATACGCAGTATTTT. Its protein is CASSWGLASADTQYF.

This clonotype has ten or more counts. This chain uses TRBV6-5 with TRBJ2-7; perhaps D is TRBD1 or TRBD2 (6 bases each). Germline loops: CDR1 MNHEY, CDR2 SVGAGI. This CDR3 has 13 amino acids. V gave up 6 bases and J gave up 3 bases, with 12 bases separating them. The CDR3 loop is CASSKGGVYEQYF. In nucleotides, the CDR3 is TGTGCCAGCAGCAAGGGGGGTGTCTACGAGCAGTACTTC.

In this sample, this clonotype is large. The chain recombines TRBV15 with TRBJ2-3; 8 bases align to TRBD1. CDR3 length equals 17 residues. V was clipped by 1 base and J by 2 bases; unmatched bases: 8. Germline lookup yields CDR1 LNHNV and CDR2 YYDKDF (reference sequence). The CDR3 here is CATSRVSGGGNTDTQYF. CDR3 nucleotides: TGTGCCACCAGCAGAGTTTCAGGGGGCGGTAACACAGATACGCAGTATTTT.

This clonotype was seen ten or more times. This chain joins TRBV28 and TRBJ1-2, with D tentatively TRBD1 (5 bases). V lost 3 bases, J lost 10 bases, and 18 bases lay in between. CDR3 length: 14 residues. Per the germline V gene, CDR1 is MDHEN and CDR2 is SYDVKM. The CDR3 DNA sequence: TGTGCCAGCAGTTTGTTGGGAAATCGGGACTTCTACACCTTC. This encodes CASSLLGNRDFYTF.

This clonotype was observed at least ten times. The chain couples TRBV20-1 to TRBJ2-1; D is perhaps TRBD1 or TRBD2 (5 bases each). Germline V gene lookup returns CDR1 DFQATT and CDR2 SNEGSKA (reference sequence). The CDR3 runs 14 residues. Between the trimmed V and J ends, which lost 3 bases and 9 bases, there was a span of 18 bases. The CDR3 here is CSASGLDGATEQFF. The CDR3 nucleotides read TGCAGTGCTAGTGGACTTGACGGGGCAACTGAGCAGTTCTTC.

In its sample, this clonotype was seen many times. The chain's CDR3 is CSVDTNYNEQFF. CDR3 sequence (DNA): TGCAGCGTGGACACTAACTACAATGAGCAGTTCTTC. The chain combines TRBV29-1 with TRBJ2-1, with D maybe TRBD1 (5 bases). CDR3 size: 12 residues. Trimming took 6 bases from V and 3 from J, leaving 9 bases between them. Per germline, CDR1 SQVTM and CDR2 ANQGSEA.

This clonotype was seen repeatedly, ten times or more. The chain combines TRBV15 with TRBJ2-1, with 9 nucleotides matching TRBD2. CDR3 length: 16 amino acids. With 1 base clipped from V and 8 bases from J, the junction kept 9 bases outside the gene matches. From germline, CDR1 is LNHNV and CDR2 YYDKDF (reference sequence). The DNA of the CDR3 is TGTGCCACCAGCAGAGTTAGCGGGAGTTCCAGCGATGAGCAGTTCTTC. Translation: CATSRVSGSSSDEQFF.

Many counts were recorded for this clonotype. The chain is built from TRBV15 and TRBJ2-3; possibly TRBD2 for D (6 bases). Trimming cost V 0 bases and J 1 base, with 11 bases left between them. The V gene's germline CDR1 is LNHNV and CDR2 YYDKDF (reference sequence). The CDR3 is 16 residues long. The CDR3 is CATSRETGTGTDTQYF. CDR3 coding DNA: TGTGCCACCAGCAGAGAGACCGGGACTGGCACAGATACGCAGTATTTT.

The table lists this clonotype with many counts. The chain couples TRBV29-1 to TRBJ2-1, with D perhaps TRBD1 or TRBD2 (5 bases each). Germline V gene data show CDR1 as SQVTM and CDR2 as ANQGSEA. This CDR3 comprises 14 residues. Trimming removed 4 bases from V and 9 bases from J, with 19 bases in between. In DNA form, the CDR3 reads TGCAGCGTTGGGGGTGGGTCGAGGGGTGTTGAGCAGTTCTTC. This translates into CSVGGGSRGVEQFF.

This clonotype has a count of ten or more. V and J are TRBV21-1 and TRBJ2-4; TRBD2, as called in the table, went unchecked against the DNA. TRBV21-1 is tagged as a pseudogene. This CDR3 region has 15 residues. CDR3 coding DNA: TGTGCCAGCAGCAAAGGTCGATCCACCGGGACTAGTCAGTACTTC. This translates into CASSKGRSTGTSQYF.

This clonotype was picked up a small number of times. This chain connects TRBV19 to TRBJ2-2, with a possible D match to TRBD2 (6 bases). Germline CDR1 LNHDA, CDR2 SQIVND (reference sequence). The CDR3 sequence is 12 residues long. V was pared by 7 bases and J by 7 bases, with 10 bases between. CDR3 in amino acids: CASNAGRGELFF. The CDR3 DNA follows: TGTGCCAGTAACGCGGGGCGCGGGGAGCTGTTTTTT.

In its sample, this clonotype was seen many times. This chain links TRBV10-3 with TRBJ2-7; D ambiguous. Germline CDR1 is ENHRY and CDR2 is SYGVKD. There are 14 residues in the CDR3. The V and J ends lost 4 bases and 2 bases respectively, with 12 bases between them. This CDR3 is CAISGQMDAYEQYF. In DNA, the CDR3 is TGTGCCATCAGTGGGCAGATGGATGCCTACGAGCAGTACTTC.

This clonotype was observed many times. The rearrangement uses TRBV19 and TRBJ2-7, with D tentatively TRBD2 (6 bases). Germline assignment: CDR1 LNHDA and CDR2 SQIVND (reference sequence). Between the trimmed V and J ends, which lost 5 bases and 3 bases, there was a span of 11 bases. The CDR3 is made up of 13 amino acids. As DNA, the CDR3 is TGTGCCAGTAGTGCGGGACCCCTCTACGAGCAGTACTTC. It is translated as CASSAGPLYEQYF.

This clonotype was found many times. The CDR3 is CASSQRGPLYEQYF. The DNA of the CDR3 is TGCGCCAGCAGCCAGAGAGGGCCCCTCTACGAGCAGTACTTC. The chain employs TRBV5-1 and TRBJ2-7; TRBD2 is a possible D gene (5 bases). Germline CDR1 reads SGHRS; CDR2 reads YFSETQ. Trimming removed 4 bases at V and 3 bases at J, with 14 bases between. This CDR3 spans 14 amino acids.